The 4 T cell receptor beta chains in this list originate from one sample, sequenced in a study of T cell responses to AZD1222 COVID-19 vaccine. Only in-frame clones appear in the TCRdb table, and some are missing; sequencing was by immunoSEQ multiplex PCR. The data contain tens of thousands of clones, roughly four fifths of them singletons. Sequencing used peripheral blood, obtained on day 0 of AZD1222 vaccination. These receptors all stem from an adult in good health.

This clone was recorded only once. The chain links TRBV11-3 to TRBJ2-1, with D tentatively TRBD1 (6 bases). Trimming took 5 bases from V and 4 from J, leaving 18 bases between them. Germline V lookup: CDR1 SGHNT, CDR2 YENEEA. This CDR3 is 16 amino acids long. The CDR3 spells CASSLGGTGTYNEQFF. As DNA, the CDR3 is TGTGCCAGCAGCCTAGGGGGAACCGGTACTTACAATGAGCAGTTCTTC.

The J gene is TRBJ1-5, the V gene TRBV28; D not resolved. The CDR3 spans 15 residues. CDR1 MDHEN and CDR2 SYDVKM come from the germline V gene. The V gene lost 7 bases and the J gene lost 0 bases, with 13 bases spanning the gap. DNA for the CDR3: TGTGCCAGCATCCTTTTGGGTGATAGCAATCAGCCCCAGCATTTT. Translation: CASILLGDSNQPQHF.

This chain joins TRBV4-3 and TRBJ2-2; TRBD1 matches at 12 bases. Germline CDR1 reads LGHNA; CDR2 reads YSLEER. The CDR3 length is 19 residues. Trimming removed 5 bases from V and 4 bases from J; junction bases left unmatched: 14. The CDR3 DNA reads as TGCGCCAGCAGCTATAACGTCCCGGGACAGGGGGCGGCCACCGGGGAGCTGTTTTTT. Protein sequence: CASSYNVPGQGAATGELFF.

The chain is built from TRBV13 and TRBJ1-6, with 7 bases aligning to TRBD1. The J segment lost 0 bases and the V segment lost 3 bases, leaving 5 bases of the junction unmatched. Germline V CDR1 and CDR2: PRHDT, FYEKMQ (reference sequence). This CDR3 comprises 17 residues. CDR3 in amino acids: CASSLWDSGSYNSPLHF. CDR3 nucleotide sequence: TGTGCCAGCAGCTTGTGGGACAGTGGCTCCTATAATTCACCCCTCCACTTT.